The 31 T cell receptor beta chains listed next were all sequenced from one sample in a study of identical twins. TCRdb re-called the 5' RACE reads through MiXCR, storing one row per CDR3 protein. The sample lists roughly 350,000 distinct CDR3 sequences, 7% to 9.5% seen once, with approximately 9.3% in the top ten. What was sequenced was naive T cells sorted from blood. The receptors derive from a woman between 50 and 59 years old in good health.

The chain links TRBV27 to TRBJ2-2; the match to TRBD2 covers 13 bases. The CDR3 contains 19 residues. V dropped 5 bases and J dropped 2; count of bases not matched to a gene: 11. CDR1 and CDR2 from the germline V gene are MNHEY and SMNVEV (reference sequence). The CDR3 sequence is CASSRGLAGPIRNTGELFF. Written as DNA, the CDR3 is TGTGCCAGCAGTAGGGGACTAGCGGGACCCATTCGTAACACCGGGGAGCTGTTTTTT.

This clonotype was detected ten times or more. The rearrangement joins TRBV29-1 to TRBJ2-7; a weak D match, TRBD1 (5 bases). The germline V gene encodes CDR1 SQVTM and CDR2 ANQGSEA. The V end was cut by 4 bases, the J end by 3 bases, with 7 bases between. This CDR3 is built from 11 residues. CDR3 coding DNA: TGCAGCGTTGCAGGGATCTACGAGCAGTACTTC. Its translation: CSVAGIYEQYF.

This clonotype turned up a few times. This chain links TRBV10-2 with TRBJ2-1, with 9 bases lining up with TRBD2. The CDR3 is made up of 14 amino acids. V gave up 10 bases and J gave up 0 bases; unmatched junction bases: 4. Germline CDR1 and CDR2: WSHSY and SAAADI. The CDR3 region is CAIQLAGSYNEQFF. The CDR3 region has the DNA TGCGCCATCCAACTAGCGGGCTCCTACAATGAGCAGTTCTTC.

This clonotype was observed at least ten times. This rearrangement joins TRBV6-5 to TRBJ1-1; TRBD1 matches 7 bases. There are 18 residues in the CDR3. Trimming at V came to 6 bases and at J to 4 bases, leaving 20 bases not matched to a gene. Germline V gene lookup returns CDR1 MNHEY and CDR2 SVGAGI. CDR3 nucleotide sequence: TGTGCCAGCAGGCAAAGACAGGGAAGCTGGAATATAGGCACTGAAGCTTTCTTT. Residues: CASRQRQGSWNIGTEAFF.

This clonotype was picked up many times. The chain carries TRBV12-3 or TRBV12-4 and TRBJ2-5; 7 nucleotides agree with TRBD1. This CDR3 has 14 amino acids. After removal of 1 base from V and 4 bases from J, the junction contained 3 bases not matched to a gene. CDR3 in DNA: TGTGCCAGCAGTTTAGGGACAGGCGTAGAGACCCAGTACTTC. Protein: CASSLGTGVETQYF.

This chain connects TRBV7-6 to TRBJ2-7, with 8 bases identical to TRBD1. Germline V gene sequence: CDR1 SGHVS, CDR2 FNYEAQ. CDR3 length: 16 residues. J gave up 5 bases and V 3 bases, and 12 bases lay outside the gene matches. The CDR3 DNA sequence: TGTGCCAGCAGCTTGACCTCCGGGACAGGACGTAACGAGCAGTACTTC. It yields the protein CASSLTSGTGRNEQYF.

V usage is TRBV7-8 and J usage is TRBJ2-1; no definite D call. The V gene's germline CDR1 is SGHVS and CDR2 FQNEAQ. The CDR3 loop spans 14 amino acids. V was trimmed by 4 bases and J by 5 bases, leaving 12 bases between them. DNA for the CDR3: TGTGCCAGCAGCTCCCGGTTTGGGAACAATGAGCAGTTCTTC. Amino acids: CASSSRFGNNEQFF.

The table lists this clonotype with a few counts. The chain carries TRBV9 and TRBJ2-2; 10 positions agree with TRBD2. The CDR3 runs 16 residues. After removal of 3 bases from V and 6 bases from J, the junction contained 8 bases not matched to a gene. Looked up from germline, CDR1 is SGDLS and CDR2 is YYNGEE. The chain's CDR3 is CASSAASGSLPGELFF. The CDR3 DNA is TGTGCCAGCAGCGCCGCTAGCGGGAGCCTCCCCGGGGAGCTGTTTTTT.

This chain connects TRBV10-3 to TRBJ2-1, with 10 bases matching TRBD2. V lost 8 bases and J lost 4; bases outside the gene matches: 5. The CDR3 runs to 14 residues. Germline loops: CDR1 ENHRY, CDR2 SYGVKD. The CDR3 DNA sequence: TGTGCCATCCGAGGACTAGCGGAATACAATGAGCAGTTCTTC. Translating it yields CAIRGLAEYNEQFF.

This clonotype was counted only a few times. The chain couples TRBV10-3 to TRBJ2-5; the D gene could be TRBD1 or TRBD2 (5 bases each). V lost 5 bases and J lost 4, with 11 bases in between. The CDR3 is 13 amino acids. The germline CDR1 and CDR2 sequences are ENHRY and SYGVKD. CDR3 DNA: TGTGCCATCAGTTGGGGGTCGGGAGAGACCCAGTACTTC. Translating it yields CAISWGSGETQYF.

This clonotype was counted only a few times. DNA for the CDR3: TGTGCCAGCAGCTTGACCGAGTCCTACGAGCAGTACGTC. This translates into CASSLTESYEQYV. This chain joins TRBV7-2 and TRBJ2-7, with D unclear. The CDR3 sequence is 13 residues long. V shed 3 bases and J shed 1 base, with 7 bases lying between them. CDR1 and CDR2 (germline): SGHTA, FQGNSA.

This clonotype was found a few times. This chain joins TRBV12-3 or TRBV12-4 and TRBJ1-2; D is undetermined. The CDR3 contains 13 residues. Trimming took off 8 bases at V and 1 base at J, with 11 bases between the two ends. The CDR3 protein is CASSIRDNYGYTF. CDR3 DNA: TGTGCCAGCTCCATCCGAGATAACTATGGCTACACCTTC.

This clonotype has just a few counts. The rearrangement uses TRBV25-1 and TRBJ2-7; the D is unclear. Germline CDR1 is MGHDK and CDR2 is SYGVNS. V was shortened by 4 bases and J by 3 bases, with 13 bases between the two germline ends. This CDR3 region has 14 residues. CDR3 in DNA: TGTGCCAGCAGTGGCAGGATCTCCCTCTACGAGCAGTACTTC. This translates into CASSGRISLYEQYF.

This clonotype was observed at least ten times. V is TRBV10-3 and J is TRBJ2-1; 8 bases map to TRBD1. The CDR3 has 14 residues. Germline V CDR1 and CDR2: ENHRY, SYGVKD. The junction had 3 bases not matched to a gene; V was cut back by 2 bases and J by 6 bases. CDR3 in amino acids: CAISEARGRNEQFF. CDR3 nucleotide sequence: TGTGCCATCAGTGAGGCCAGGGGGCGCAATGAGCAGTTCTTC.

In nucleotides, the CDR3 is TGTGCCAGCAGCTCCTTAGGGTCCCCGGGAGATACGCAGTATTTT. This codes for CASSSLGSPGDTQYF. The genes are TRBV7-8 and TRBJ2-3; D unclear. This CDR3 is built from 15 residues. The V gene lost 4 bases and the J gene lost 5 bases, with 16 bases spanning the gap. In germline, CDR1 is SGHVS, CDR2 FQNEAQ.

This clonotype has ten or more counts. V usage is TRBV5-1 and J usage is TRBJ2-1; 10 nucleotides agree with TRBD2. Per germline, CDR1 SGHRS and CDR2 YFSETQ. The CDR3 has 16 amino acids. Unmatched junction bases numbered 6, after V lost 2 bases and J lost 4 bases. CDR3 protein: CASSFGGLAEYNEQFF. The CDR3 bases are TGCGCCAGCAGCTTCGGAGGACTAGCGGAATACAATGAGCAGTTCTTC.

This clonotype was counted ten times or more. The genes are TRBV5-6 and TRBJ2-3, with TRBD1 as a possible D gene (5 bases). CDR3 length: 15 amino acids. V dropped 2 bases and J dropped 1 base, with 11 bases sitting between them. Germline-derived CDR1 and CDR2 are SGHDT and YYEEEE. For the CDR3, the DNA is TGTGCCAGCAGCTTACGGACACCTGGCACAGATACGCAGTATTTT. Translating gives CASSLRTPGTDTQYF.

V usage is TRBV27 and J usage is TRBJ2-5, with 12 positions matching TRBD2. Germline values: CDR1 MNHEY, CDR2 SMNVEV (reference sequence). The CDR3 consists of 15 residues. Trimming took 6 bases from V and 5 from J; bases not matched to a gene: 7. In nucleotides, the CDR3 is TGTGCCAGCAGGGCGGGGGGACTAGCGGGCGAGACCCAGTACTTC. Protein: CASRAGGLAGETQYF.

This chain connects TRBV11-1 to TRBJ2-3; 7 bases are shared with TRBD2. The junction had 7 bases not matched to a gene; V was cut back by 0 bases and J by 7 bases. The CDR3 length is 15 residues. The germline gives CDR1 SGHAT, CDR2 FQDESV (reference sequence). CDR3 protein: CASSLALTSPYTQYF. The CDR3 nucleotides read TGTGCCAGCAGCTTAGCCCTGACTAGCCCGTATACGCAGTATTTT. The full variable domain, completed using reference TRBV11-1 and TRBJ2-3, is EAEVAQSPRYKITEKSQAVAFWCDPISGHATLYWYRQILGQGPELLVQFQDESVVDDSQLPKDRFSAERLKGVDSTLKIQPAELGDSAMYLCASSLALTSPYTQYFGPGTRLTVL.

The V gene is TRBV25-1, the J gene TRBJ1-4; D not certain. Germline lookup yields CDR1 MGHDK and CDR2 SYGVNS. V dropped 6 bases and J dropped 4 bases, with 12 bases sitting between them. This CDR3 has 14 residues. The CDR3 DNA sequence: TGTGCCAGCAGGAAGGATGCCCGTAATGAAAAACTGTTTTTT. Protein product: CASRKDARNEKLFF.

The V gene is TRBV24-1, the J gene TRBJ2-2; D is unclear. The CDR3 loop spans 17 amino acids. Between the trimmed V and J ends, which lost 7 bases and 3 bases, there was a span of 20 bases. The germline V gene encodes CDR1 KGHDR and CDR2 SFDVKD. CDR3 amino acids: CATRGITLGKDTGELFF. CDR3 coding DNA: TGTGCCACCAGGGGAATTACATTGGGAAAGGACACCGGGGAGCTGTTTTTT.

This clonotype was recorded many times. The chain has TRBV3-1 and TRBJ2-7; D gene uncertain. In germline, CDR1 is LGHDT, CDR2 YNNKEL (reference sequence). V gave up 2 bases and J gave up 1 base, with 9 bases separating them. CDR3 length: 14 residues. CDR3: CASSQFGPSYEQYF. For the CDR3, the DNA is TGTGCCAGCAGCCAATTCGGGCCTTCCTACGAGCAGTACTTC.

V and J are TRBV7-8 and TRBJ2-5, with TRBD2 matching 15 bases. Germline trimming cut 5 bases from V and 5 bases from J; bases unmatched to any gene: 3. Germline V gene sequence: CDR1 SGHVS, CDR2 FQNEAQ. The CDR3 runs to 15 residues. In DNA, the CDR3 is TGTGCCAGCAGCACCGGACTAGCGGGAGGGGAGACCCAGTACTTC. Its translation: CASSTGLAGGETQYF.

This clonotype was seen at least ten times. The V call is TRBV4-1, the J call TRBJ2-1; 7 bases are shared with TRBD2. Unmatched junction bases numbered 9, after V lost 0 bases and J lost 4 bases. In germline, CDR1 is MGHRA, CDR2 YSYEKL. The CDR3 is 17 residues long. The CDR3 region is CASSQEPLADAYNEQFF. CDR3 DNA sequence: TGCGCCAGCAGCCAAGAGCCTCTAGCGGACGCTTACAATGAGCAGTTCTTC.

This clonotype was seen only a few times. The chain joins TRBV29-1 to TRBJ1-2, with TRBD1 matching 7 bases. The CDR3 totals 14 residues. J was trimmed by 7 bases and V by 7 bases; bases with no gene match: 15. Germline loops: CDR1 SQVTM, CDR2 ANQGSEA. Here the CDR3 reads CSAATGQSGRGYTF. Here the CDR3 DNA reads TGCAGCGCAGCTACGGGACAGTCCGGCCGTGGCTACACCTTC. Combining the CDR3 with reference TRBV29-1 and TRBJ1-2 gives the whole variable domain SAVISQKPSRDICQRGTSLTIQCQVDSQVTMMFWYRQQPGQSLTLIATANQGSEATYESGFVIDKFPISRPNLTFSTLTVSNMSPEDSSIYLCSAATGQSGRGYTFGSGTRLTVV.

This rearrangement joins TRBV5-1 to TRBJ2-7; D is possibly TRBD1 or TRBD2 (5 bases each). With 2 bases removed from V and 4 bases from J, the gap between germline ends came to 16 bases. The CDR3 has 15 amino acids. The germline V gene has CDR1 SGHRS and CDR2 YFSETQ. CDR3 sequence reads: CASSLVPGRQYEQYV. The CDR3 nucleotides are TGCGCCAGCAGCTTAGTGCCGGGACGGCAATACGAGCAGTACGTC.

This clonotype was seen ten or more times. V usage is TRBV29-1 and J usage is TRBJ2-7; 9 bases match TRBD1. The CDR3 totals 12 residues. Germline CDR1 and CDR2: SQVTM and ANQGSEA. The ends lost 6 bases at V and 5 bases at J; junction bases unmatched: 5. This chain's CDR3 is CSVGQGSDEQYV. Written as DNA, the CDR3 is TGCAGCGTCGGACAGGGGAGTGACGAGCAGTACGTC.

This clonotype was seen repeatedly, ten times or more. The chain couples TRBV6-5 to TRBJ2-1; 9 bases are a match to TRBD2. The J segment lost 6 bases and the V segment lost 8 bases, leaving 20 bases of the junction unmatched. The germline gives CDR1 MNHEY, CDR2 SVGAGI. The CDR3 runs 18 residues. The CDR3 spells CASQGRGIAGALVNEQFF. CDR3 coding DNA: TGTGCCAGCCAAGGGAGGGGAATAGCGGGAGCACTCGTCAATGAGCAGTTCTTC.

The chain has TRBV6-5 and TRBJ1-6; the D gene is possibly TRBD1 (5 bases). CDR3 size: 16 residues. Deletions cut 2 bases from V and 8 bases from J, with 16 bases between. In germline, CDR1 is MNHEY, CDR2 SVGAGI. In DNA form, the CDR3 reads TGTGCCAGCAGTTACCATAGGGGAGGGCTATATTCACCCCTCCACTTT. Translation: CASSYHRGGLYSPLHF.

V and J are TRBV20-1 and TRBJ2-1, with 12 bases that match TRBD2. Germline V lookup: CDR1 DFQATT, CDR2 SNEGSKA (reference sequence). The trim removed 5 bases at V and 8 bases at J, leaving 10 bases unmatched. The CDR3 spans 15 residues. In DNA, the CDR3 is TGCAGTGCTCCACCCCGGCTAGCGGGAGGGGATGAGCAGTTCTTC. As protein: CSAPPRLAGGDEQFF.

In its sample, this clonotype was seen a few times. The CDR3 nucleotides read TGTGCTAGTGGTTCCGGACAGGGAACAACCGGGGAGCTGTTTTTT. This gives the protein CASGSGQGTTGELFF. V and J are TRBV12-5 and TRBJ2-2; 8 positions agree with TRBD1. The germline CDR1 and CDR2 sequences are LGHNT and FRNRAP. This CDR3 has 15 amino acids. Trimming took 4 bases from V and 5 from J; bases not matched to a gene: 6.